Following are 4 T cell receptor beta chains from one sample sequenced in a study of breast tumors, draining lymph nodes, adjacent tissues. TCRdb used MiXCR to reprocess the multiplex PCR reads, holding one entry per CDR3 protein. The top ten clones hold over 15% of a sample with some 31,000 distinct CDR3 sequences, 60% to 80% of them seen once. Sequencing input: breast tumor tissue. The receptor set was obtained from a female donor with breast cancer. Some clones in this sample may be carry-over from other donors' samples.

This sequence joins TRBV9 and TRBJ2-7, with TRBD1 matching 8 bases. This CDR3 region has 14 residues. CDR1 is SGDLS, CDR2 YYNGEE, per germline. The CDR3 region is CASSPDRDGHEQSV. The CDR3 DNA sequence: TGTGCCAGCAGCCCGGACAGGGATGGCCACGAGCAGTCCGTC.

The chain couples TRBV24-1 to TRBJ1-5, with D unresolved. This CDR3 contains 14 residues. Germline CDR1 KGHDR, CDR2 SFDVKD. Trimming took off 2 bases at V and 1 base at J, with 5 bases between the two ends. The CDR3 DNA reads as TGTGCCACCAGTGATTCGGAAAGCAATCAGCCCCAGCATTTT. Amino acids: CATSDSESNQPQHF.

This sequence joins TRBV19 and TRBJ2-3; D not resolved. V lost 7 bases and J 0 bases, leaving 11 bases between the germline ends. Germline assignment: CDR1 LNHDA and CDR2 SQIVND (reference sequence). The CDR3 contains 14 residues. CDR3 sequence: CASKLHGSTDTQYF. The CDR3 coding sequence is TGTGCCAGTAAACTCCACGGGAGCACAGATACGCAGTATTTT.

Note on this clonotype: Germline is not matched at one junction end, which may reflect a read error. The chain combines TRBV3-1 with TRBJ2-7; 10 nucleotides line up with TRBD1. The CDR3 loop spans 13 amino acids. CDR1 LGHDT and CDR2 YNNKEL come from the germline V gene (reference sequence). CDR3 sequence (DNA): TGCGCCAGCAGCCAAGACAGGGGGCTCGAGCAGTACTTC. Protein product: CASSQDRGLEQYF.